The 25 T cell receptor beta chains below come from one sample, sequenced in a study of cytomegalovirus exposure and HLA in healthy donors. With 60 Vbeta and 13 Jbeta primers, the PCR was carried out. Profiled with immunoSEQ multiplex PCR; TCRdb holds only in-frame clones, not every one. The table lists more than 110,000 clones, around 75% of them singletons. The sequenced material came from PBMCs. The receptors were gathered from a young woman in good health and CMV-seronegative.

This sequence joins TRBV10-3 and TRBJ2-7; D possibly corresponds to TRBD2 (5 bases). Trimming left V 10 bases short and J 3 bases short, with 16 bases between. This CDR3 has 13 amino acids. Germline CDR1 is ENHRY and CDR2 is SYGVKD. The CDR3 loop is CATTMGQNYEQYV. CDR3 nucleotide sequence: TGTGCCACGACTATGGGTCAGAACTACGAGCAGTACGTC.

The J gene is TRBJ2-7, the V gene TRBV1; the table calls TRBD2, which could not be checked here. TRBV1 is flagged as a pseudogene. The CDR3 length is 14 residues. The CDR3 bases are TGCACCAGCAGCCAAGAATGGAGCTCCTACGAGCAGTACGTC. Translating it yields CTSSQEWSSYEQYV.

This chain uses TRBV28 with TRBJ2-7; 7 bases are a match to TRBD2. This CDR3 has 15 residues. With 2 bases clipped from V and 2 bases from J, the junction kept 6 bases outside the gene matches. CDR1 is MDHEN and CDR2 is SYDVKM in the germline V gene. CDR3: CASSLGGSGTYEQYF. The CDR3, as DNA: TGTGCCAGCAGTTTAGGCGGGAGCGGGACCTACGAGCAGTACTTC.

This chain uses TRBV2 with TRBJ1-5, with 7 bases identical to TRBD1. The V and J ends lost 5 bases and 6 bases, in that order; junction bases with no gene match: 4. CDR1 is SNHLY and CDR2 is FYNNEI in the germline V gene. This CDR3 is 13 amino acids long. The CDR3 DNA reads TGTGCCAGCAGTTATTACAGGGGTCAGCCCCAGCATTTT. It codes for CASSYYRGQPQHF.

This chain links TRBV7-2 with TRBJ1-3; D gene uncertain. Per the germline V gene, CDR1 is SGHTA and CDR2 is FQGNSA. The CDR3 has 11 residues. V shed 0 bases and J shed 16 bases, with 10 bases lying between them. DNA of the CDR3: TGTGCCAGCAGCTTAGCAAGCACAGCTTATTTT. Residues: CASSLASTAYF.

For the CDR3, the DNA is TGCAGCGGCGGGGGTTCGGAGTCTGGAAACACCATATATTTT. This gives the protein CSGGGSESGNTIYF. The chain couples TRBV29-1 to TRBJ1-3; TRBD1 is a possible D gene (5 bases). The length of the CDR3 is 14 residues. V lost 7 bases to trimming and J lost 1 base, with 14 bases between them. Germline V gene lookup returns CDR1 SQVTM and CDR2 ANQGSEA.

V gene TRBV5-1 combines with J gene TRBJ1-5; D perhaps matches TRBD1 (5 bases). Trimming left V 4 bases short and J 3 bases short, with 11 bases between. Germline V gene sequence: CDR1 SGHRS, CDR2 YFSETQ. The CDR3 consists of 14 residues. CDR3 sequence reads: CASSIDSSNQPQHF. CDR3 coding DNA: TGCGCCAGCAGCATAGACAGCTCCAATCAGCCCCAGCATTTT. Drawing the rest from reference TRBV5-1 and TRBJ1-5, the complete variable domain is KAGVTQTPRYLIKTRGQQVTLSCSPISGHRSVSWYQQTPGQGLQFLFEYFSETQRNKGNFPGRFSGRQFSNSRSEMNVSTLELGDSALYLCASSIDSSNQPQHFGDGTRLSIL.

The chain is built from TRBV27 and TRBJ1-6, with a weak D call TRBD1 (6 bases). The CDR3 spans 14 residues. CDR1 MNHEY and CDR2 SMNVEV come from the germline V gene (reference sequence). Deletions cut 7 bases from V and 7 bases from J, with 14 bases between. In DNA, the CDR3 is TGTGCCAGCACCCCGAAGGGGGGGAATTCACCCCTCCACTTT. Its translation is CASTPKGGNSPLHF.

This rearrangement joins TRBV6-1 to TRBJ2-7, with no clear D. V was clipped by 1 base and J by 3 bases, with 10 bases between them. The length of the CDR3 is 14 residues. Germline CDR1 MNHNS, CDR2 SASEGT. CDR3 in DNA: TGTGCCAGCAGTGAAGGGCCAGGAAACTACGAGCAGTACTTC. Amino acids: CASSEGPGNYEQYF.

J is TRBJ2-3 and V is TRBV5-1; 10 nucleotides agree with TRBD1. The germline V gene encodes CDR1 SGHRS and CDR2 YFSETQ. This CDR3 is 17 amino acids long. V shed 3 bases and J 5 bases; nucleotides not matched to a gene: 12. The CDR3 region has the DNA TGCGCCAGCAGCTGGGGTGTGGGACAGGGGCTCGGAGATACGCAGTATTTT. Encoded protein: CASSWGVGQGLGDTQYF.

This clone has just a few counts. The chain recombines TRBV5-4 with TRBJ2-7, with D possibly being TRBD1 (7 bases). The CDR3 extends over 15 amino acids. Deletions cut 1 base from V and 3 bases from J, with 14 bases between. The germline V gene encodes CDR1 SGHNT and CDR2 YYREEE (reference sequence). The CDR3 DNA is TGTGCCAGCAGCTTGAAGGCAGGGGGAGGCTACGAGCAGTACGTC. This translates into CASSLKAGGGYEQYV.

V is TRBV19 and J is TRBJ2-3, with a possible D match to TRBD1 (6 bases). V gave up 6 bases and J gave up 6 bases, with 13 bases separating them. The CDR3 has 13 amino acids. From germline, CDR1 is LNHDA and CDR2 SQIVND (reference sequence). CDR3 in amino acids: CASSNVGADTQYF. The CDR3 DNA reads TGTGCCAGTAGCAACGTGGGGGCGGATACGCAGTATTTT.

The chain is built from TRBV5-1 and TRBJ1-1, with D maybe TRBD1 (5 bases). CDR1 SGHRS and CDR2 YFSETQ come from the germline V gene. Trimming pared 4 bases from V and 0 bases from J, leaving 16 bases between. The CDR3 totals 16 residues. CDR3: CASSVIADRLNTEAFF. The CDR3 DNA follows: TGCGCCAGCAGCGTAATAGCCGACAGATTGAACACTGAAGCTTTCTTT.

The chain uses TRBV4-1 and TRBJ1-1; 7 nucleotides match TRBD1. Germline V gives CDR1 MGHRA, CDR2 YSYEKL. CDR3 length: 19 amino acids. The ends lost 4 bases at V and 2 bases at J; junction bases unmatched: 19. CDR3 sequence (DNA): TGCGCCAGCAGCCGAGTGTCTTTTCTGGGACAGAGACTAAACACTGAAGCTTTCTTT. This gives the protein CASSRVSFLGQRLNTEAFF.

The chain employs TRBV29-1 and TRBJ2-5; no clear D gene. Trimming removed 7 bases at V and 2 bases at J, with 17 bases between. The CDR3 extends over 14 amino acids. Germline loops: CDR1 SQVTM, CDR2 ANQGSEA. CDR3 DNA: TGCAGCGCCGGAAGCGCAGTTGAGCAAGAGACCCAGTACTTC. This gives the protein CSAGSAVEQETQYF.

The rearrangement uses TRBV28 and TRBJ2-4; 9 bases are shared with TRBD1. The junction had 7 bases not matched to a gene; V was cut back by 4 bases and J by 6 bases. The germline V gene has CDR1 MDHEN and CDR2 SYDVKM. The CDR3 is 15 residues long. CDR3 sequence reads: CASSYGDREVNIQYF. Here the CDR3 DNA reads TGTGCCAGCAGTTATGGGGACAGGGAAGTAAACATTCAGTACTTC.

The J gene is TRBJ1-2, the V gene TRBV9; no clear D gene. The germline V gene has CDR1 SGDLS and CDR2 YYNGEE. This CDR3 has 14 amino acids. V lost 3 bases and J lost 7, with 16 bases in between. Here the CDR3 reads CASSESSGYGGYTF. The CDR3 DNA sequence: TGTGCCAGCAGCGAGTCTTCGGGATACGGTGGCTACACCTTC.

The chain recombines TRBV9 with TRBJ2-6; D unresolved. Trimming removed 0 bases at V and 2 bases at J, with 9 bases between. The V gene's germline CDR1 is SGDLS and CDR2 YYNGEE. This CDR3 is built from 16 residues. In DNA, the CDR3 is TGTGCCAGCAGCGTAGATTTAAGCGCTGGGGCCAACGTCCTGACTTTC. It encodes CASSVDLSAGANVLTF.

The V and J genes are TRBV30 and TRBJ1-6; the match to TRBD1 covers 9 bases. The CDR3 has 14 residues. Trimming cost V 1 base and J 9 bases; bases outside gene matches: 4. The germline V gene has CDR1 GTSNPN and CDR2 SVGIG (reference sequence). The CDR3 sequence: CAWSDGQGTSPLHF. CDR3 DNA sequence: TGTGCCTGGAGTGACGGACAGGGGACTTCACCCCTCCACTTT.

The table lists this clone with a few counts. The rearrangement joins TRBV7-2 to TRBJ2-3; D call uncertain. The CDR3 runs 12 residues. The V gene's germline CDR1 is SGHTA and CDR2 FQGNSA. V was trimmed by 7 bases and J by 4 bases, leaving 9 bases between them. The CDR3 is CASTLLPDTQYF. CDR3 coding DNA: TGTGCCAGCACCCTACTCCCAGATACGCAGTATTTT. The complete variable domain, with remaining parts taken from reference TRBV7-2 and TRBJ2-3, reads GAGVSQSPSNKVTEKGKDVELRCDPISGHTALYWYRQSLGQGLEFLIYFQGNSAPDKSGLPSDRFSAERTGGSVSTLTIQRTQQEDSAVYLCASTLLPDTQYFGPGTRLTVL.

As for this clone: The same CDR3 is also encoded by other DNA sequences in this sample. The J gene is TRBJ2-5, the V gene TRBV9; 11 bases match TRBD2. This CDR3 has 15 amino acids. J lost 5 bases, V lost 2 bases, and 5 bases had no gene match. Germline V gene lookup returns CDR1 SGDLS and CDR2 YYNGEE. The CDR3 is CASSVSGTSGETQYF. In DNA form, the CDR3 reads TGTGCCAGCAGCGTGTCCGGGACTAGCGGTGAGACCCAGTACTTC.

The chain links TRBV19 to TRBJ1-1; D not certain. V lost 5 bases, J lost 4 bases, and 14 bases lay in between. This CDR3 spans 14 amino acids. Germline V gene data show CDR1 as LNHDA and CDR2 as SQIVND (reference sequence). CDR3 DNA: TGTGCCAGTAGTTCCTTCGTTACTGGCACTGAAGCTTTCTTT. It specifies CASSSFVTGTEAFF.

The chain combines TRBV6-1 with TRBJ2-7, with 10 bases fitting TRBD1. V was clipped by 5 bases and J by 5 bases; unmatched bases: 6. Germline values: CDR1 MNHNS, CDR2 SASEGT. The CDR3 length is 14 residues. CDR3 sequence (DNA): TGTGCCAGCAGTAACGACAGGGGGCGGAACGAGCAGTACTTC. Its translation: CASSNDRGRNEQYF.

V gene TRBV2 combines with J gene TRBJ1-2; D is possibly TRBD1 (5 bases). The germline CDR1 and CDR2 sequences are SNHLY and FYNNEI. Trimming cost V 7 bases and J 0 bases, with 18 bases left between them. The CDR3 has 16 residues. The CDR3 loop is CASKYGSGVANYGYTF. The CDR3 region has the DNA TGTGCCAGCAAGTACGGCTCGGGGGTAGCTAACTATGGCTACACCTTC.

Here the CDR3 reads CASSDGGGAAETQYF. The DNA of the CDR3 is TGTGCCAGCAGTGACGGCGGGGGGGCCGCGGAGACCCAGTACTTC. The chain combines TRBV6-4 with TRBJ2-5, with TRBD2 matching 9 bases. CDR1 and CDR2 (germline): MRHNA, SNTAGT. J lost 5 bases, V lost 2 bases, and 6 bases had no gene match. This CDR3 contains 15 residues.